This T cell receptor (beta chain) was obtained from a study of shared clonotypes between healthy human individuals. Turning to the study itself: Three plates were used per donor for CD4 naive, three for CD4 memory, two for CD8 naive and one for CD8 memory. Study outcomes and limitations: An anticipated effect of sequencing depth on clonotype sharing among donors was recognized. Around 5% was the fraction of naive CD4 clonotypes found shared across a few donors.

CD45RO-negative cells were positively selected for CCR7, leaving out terminally differentiated effector memory CD45RA+ cells. Of note for this clone: Its antigen is unidentified.

Sequencing was performed with immunoSEQ multiplex PCR; in TCRdb, only in-frame clones are kept and a portion is missing. The top ten hold under 2% of the sample, which has around 2,000,000 clones, just over 90% seen once. This CDR3 has 19 amino acids. Trimming at V came to 4 bases and at J to 10 bases, leaving 26 bases not matched to a gene. From germline, CDR1 is SGHNT and CDR2 YYREEE (reference sequence). The clonotype was recovered from a man between 18 and 35 years old in good health. Some clones in this sample may be carry-over from other donors' samples. V usage is TRBV5-4 and J usage is TRBJ2-1; TRBD2 aligns across 7 bases. The sequenced material came from naive CD8+ T cells from PBMCs. CDR3 nucleotide sequence: TGTGCCAGCAGCCCCTCCCGCCCCTTATTGCGGGAGTCCCTAAAAGAGCAGTTCTTC. Translating gives CASSPSRPLLRESLKEQFF.